The source of this T cell receptor (beta chain) is a study of cytomegalovirus exposure and HLA in healthy donors. Study background: A prior study identified 100 million to 130 million unique TCR beta sequences from roughly 180 million T cells.

In the PCR, 60 Vbeta and 13 Jbeta primers were used. Clones were sequenced by immunoSEQ multiplex PCR, and TCRdb holds only the in-frame ones, with some missing. The sample lists around 200,000 clones; more than 60% were seen once. Trimming took off 4 bases at V and 0 bases at J, with 10 bases between the two ends. This CDR3 has 15 amino acids. CDR1 is MNHEY, CDR2 SMNVEV, per germline (reference sequence). Of note for this clone: Its antigen is unknown.

Though probably carrying unrecorded immune exposures, donors were nominally healthy at sampling. General study points: In vitro experiments confirmed that three CMV-associated chains were specific for CMV antigens. Some segments of the V type, notably TRBV6-2 and TRBV6-3, were excluded as indistinguishable.

Specimen: PBMCs. This clonotype was sampled from a man aged 50-60 years in good health and CMV-seronegative. The rearrangement links TRBV27 to TRBJ1-5, with D uncertain. CDR3 nucleotide sequence: TGTGCCAGCAGTTCGCAAGCGTATAGCAATCAGCCCCAGCATTTT. Its protein product is CASSSQAYSNQPQHF.